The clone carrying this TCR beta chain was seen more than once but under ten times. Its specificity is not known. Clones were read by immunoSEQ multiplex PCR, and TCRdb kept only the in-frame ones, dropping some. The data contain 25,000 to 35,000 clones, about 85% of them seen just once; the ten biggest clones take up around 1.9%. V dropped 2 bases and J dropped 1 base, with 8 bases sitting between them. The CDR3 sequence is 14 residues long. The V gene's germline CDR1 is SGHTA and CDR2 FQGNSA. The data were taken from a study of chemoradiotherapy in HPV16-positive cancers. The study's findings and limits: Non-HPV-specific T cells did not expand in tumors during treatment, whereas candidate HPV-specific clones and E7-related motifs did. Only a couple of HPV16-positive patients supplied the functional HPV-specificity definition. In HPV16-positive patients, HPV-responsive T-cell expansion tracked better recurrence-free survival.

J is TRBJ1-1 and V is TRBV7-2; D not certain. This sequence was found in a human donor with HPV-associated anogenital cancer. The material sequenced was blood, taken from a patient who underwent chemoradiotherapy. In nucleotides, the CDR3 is TGTGCCAGCAGCTTAACGGCAGGGAACACTGAAGCTTTCTTT. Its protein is CASSLTAGNTEAFF. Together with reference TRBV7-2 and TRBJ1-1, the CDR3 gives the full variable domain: GAGVSQSPSNKVTEKGKDVELRCDPISGHTALYWYRQSLGQGLEFLIYFQGNSAPDKSGLPSDRFSAERTGGSVSTLTIQRTQQEDSAVYLCASSLTAGNTEAFFGQGTRLTVV.